This T cell receptor beta chain was documented in a study of T cell responses to AZD1222 COVID-19 vaccine (dated by TCRdb to the early 2020s). Concerning the study at large: A total of about 230 trial participants underwent TCR sequencing, of whom around 200 received two doses of AZD1222 and about 25 received two doses of the MenACWY control vaccine. Enrollment into the trials was organized by age into subgroups of 18-55, 56-69 and 70-plus years, and those subgroups contained around 150, 28 and 57 TCR-sequenced participants, respectively.

The paper as a whole reports these results and caveats: Because no day 14 peak-response samples were available, repertoires were characterized only after the peak T cell response. After two AZD1222 doses, spike-specific TCR breadth and depth were significantly higher than at day 0 and than in MenACWY recipients. The whole spike protein was spanned by vaccine-associated CD4 TCRs, and dominant responses were seen in regions 160-218 and 743-854. Epitopes outside the regions mutated in the B.1.351 and B.1.1.7 variants were reportedly recognized by nearly half of the unique spike-specific TCRs. Only five or six AZD1222 recipients were SARS-CoV-2 seropositive at baseline, limiting conclusions about previously exposed vaccinees. Participants were mostly white British and included more females than males, and it was suggested by the authors that clonal diversity may have been underestimated. The 56-69-year group was small, and its depth increase did not reach significance, likely because of low power.

The CDR3 regions of human TCRbeta chains were analyzed by immunosequencing. On the authors' methods: Repertoire TCRs were matched against a reference library of SARS-CoV-2-specific TCRs generated with the MIRA antigen-specificity platform. Breadth meant the fraction of unique TCRs that were SARS-CoV-2-associated, whereas depth meant the fraction of total T cells that were SARS-CoV-2-associated. Each spike-specific TCR was assigned to its reactive spike region and to a CD4 or CD8 class using the MIRA data. Log10-transformed breadth and depth values were compared by one-way ANOVA with Sidak's multiple comparisons tests. TCRdb limited this immuneACCESS table to in-frame rearrangements with V and J called. A share of clones is missing; checked studies link under half to unresolved V genes, and the rest is unexplained. Clonal size and the V and J genes are those of that table, whereas D and trimming came from the DNA. The table for this sample lists 150,000 to 200,000 clones; 92% of them were counted only once. The ten biggest clones cover about 1.1% of the sample.

In the paper's terms, the time point label means: about 28 days (+/-7) after the second vaccine dose. AZD1222 recipients with second doses at about 4 weeks or about 12 weeks were pooled, because spike-specific TCR depth and breadth did not differ between schedules. Vaccinee samples came from UK trials COV001 and COV002, including a single-blind randomized controlled phase 2/3 trial of AZD1222 (ChAdOx1 nCoV-19) in healthy adults. For TCRbeta chain sequencing, PBMC samples were collected from trial participants at day 0 and at day 28 after the second dose. The cysteine opens and the phenylalanine closes a CDR3 of 13 amino acids. Only the CDR3 region is kept as DNA, spanning 39 bases read in frame from base 1. CDR1 and CDR2 (SEHNR, FQNEAQ) derive from the germline V gene (reference sequence). V gives up 3 bases and J gives up 8 bases, and the segment between their germline ends measures 10 bases. About this clone itself: It lacks a known antigen. No qualities accompany the bases; no much larger clone lies one base away.

This clonotype originated in an adult who received the AZD1222 COVID-19 vaccine. Rearrangement joined TRBV7-9 to TRBJ1-4; the D gene is perhaps TRBD1, on 6 matching bases. The specimen comprised peripheral blood, sampled 28 days after the second AZD1222 dose. The DNA sequence is TGTGCCAGCAGCTTGAGGACAGCCGAAAAACTGTTTTTT. Translated, this is CASSLRTAEKLFF.